These T cell receptor beta chains were read from a single sample in a study of Ad26.COV2.S vaccination and SARS-CoV-2 variants. Here immunoSEQ multiplex PCR was the method, and the copy in TCRdb shows in-frame clones only, minus some. The repertoire holds around 400,000 clones, with about 83% as singletons. The sample consisted of peripheral blood, taken in a trial of Ad26.COV2.S vaccine versus placebo. The receptors originated from a person aged 18 to 65 who received the Ad26.COV2.S COVID-19 vaccine or a placebo. Each CDR3 is given with its conserved first and last residue. D genes are given only for firm matches. A clone size is listed for some rows: how often the clone was seen (once, few, many), or a class if it is expanded.

cdr3_length j_call clone_size d_call v_call cdr3_aa cdr3_nt
11 TRBJ1-1 NA NA TRBV6-5 CASSQGREAFF TGTGCCAGCAGCCAGGGCCGTGAAGCTTTCTTT
19 TRBJ1-3 NA TRBD1 TRBV3-1/TRBV3-2 CASSLRDRGLYSSGNTIYF TGTGCCAGCAGCCTCCGGGACAGGGGCCTCTATAGCTCTGGAAACACCATATATTTT
12 TRBJ1-5 few NA TRBV6-2/TRBV6-3 CASSPGSRPQHF TGTGCCAGCAGTCCAGGTTCTCGACCCCAGCATTTT
16 TRBJ2-7 NA TRBD2 TRBV30 CAWTTGELAGVPEQYF TGTGCCTGGACCACGGGGGAACTAGCGGGAGTTCCCGAGCAGTACTTC
15 TRBJ2-1 NA TRBD1 TRBV7-6 CASSLKGQVYNEQFF TGTGCCAGCAGCTTAAAGGGACAGGTCTACAATGAGCAGTTCTTC
16 TRBJ2-5 NA TRBD2 TRBV6-1 CASSEIATSGQETQYF TGTGCCAGCAGTGAAATAGCGACTAGCGGCCAAGAGACCCAGTACTTC
11 TRBJ2-3 once NA TRBV2 CASRRADTQYF TGTGCCAGCAGGAGGGCAGATACGCAGTATTTT
16 TRBJ2-6 NA TRBD1 TRBV5-1 CASSAETGSGANVLTF TGCGCCAGCAGCGCGGAGACAGGGTCAGGGGCCAACGTCCTGACTTTC
12 TRBJ2-7 NA TRBD1 TRBV14 CASSQDRGGSYF TGTGCCAGCAGCCAAGATAGAGGGGGCAGCTACTTC
15 TRBJ1-2 once NA TRBV5-1 CASSLDRGANYGYTF TGCGCCAGCAGCTTGGACCGAGGGGCGAACTATGGCTACACCTTC
14 TRBJ2-3 NA NA TRBV7-9 CASSWPGGTDTQYF TGTGCCAGCAGCTGGCCGGGGGGCACAGATACGCAGTATTTT
13 TRBJ2-5 NA NA TRBV6-6 CASSYKGLETQYF TGTGCCAGCAGTTACAAGGGGCTGGAGACCCAGTACTTC
13 TRBJ2-3 NA NA TRBV7-2 CASSPNQGGTQYF TGTGCCAGCAGTCCCAATCAGGGGGGTACGCAGTATTTT
13 TRBJ2-3 once NA TRBV11-3 CASSEDTTDTQYF TGTGCCAGCAGCGAGGACACCACAGATACGCAGTATTTT
15 TRBJ1-1 NA NA TRBV5-1 CASSPLAGRVTEAFF TGCGCCAGCAGCCCCCTGGCAGGGAGGGTCACTGAAGCTTTCTTT
14 TRBJ1-1 NA NA TRBV4-3 CASSNDRFNTEAFF TGCGCCAGCAGCAACGACAGATTTAACACTGAAGCTTTCTTT
12 TRBJ2-5 many NA TRBV19 CASRQVGETQYF TGTGCCAGTAGGCAGGTTGGGGAGACCCAGTACTTC
14 TRBJ2-7 NA TRBD1 TRBV14 CASTRTGHSYEQYF TGTGCCAGCACCCGGACAGGTCACTCCTACGAGCAGTACTTC
15 TRBJ1-1 NA NA TRBV5-4 CASSLGGGAVDEAFF TGTGCCAGCAGCTTGGGAGGGGGGGCGGTAGATGAAGCTTTCTTT
14 TRBJ2-2 NA NA TRBV12-5 CASGLGGVPGELFF TGTGCTAGTGGTTTGGGAGGGGTCCCCGGGGAGCTGTTTTTT
13 TRBJ1-1 NA NA TRBV18 CASSGQMNTEAFF TGTGCCAGCTCAGGGCAAATGAACACTGAAGCTTTCTTT
13 TRBJ1-1 NA NA TRBV29-1 CSVDLHSTTEAFF TGCAGCGTTGACCTACACAGTACCACTGAAGCTTTCTTT
15 TRBJ2-1 NA NA TRBV6-2/TRBV6-3 CASSYFEEGINEQFF TGTGCCAGCAGTTACTTCGAGGAGGGAATAAATGAGCAGTTCTTC
14 TRBJ1-6 NA NA TRBV25-1 CASSDWGDNSPLHF TGTGCCAGCAGTGATTGGGGGGACAATTCACCCCTCCACTTT
14 TRBJ1-1 NA NA TRBV2 CASGVKRVNTEAFF TGTGCCAGCGGGGTGAAGAGAGTGAACACTGAAGCTTTCTTT
15 TRBJ2-1 NA TRBD2 TRBV6-6 CASIRLAGAHNEQFF TGTGCCAGCATCCGGCTAGCGGGGGCCCACAATGAGCAGTTCTTC
15 TRBJ1-2 NA TRBD1 TRBV19 CASRPGTGMMYGYTF TGTGCCAGTAGGCCCGGGACAGGGATGATGTATGGCTACACCTTC
14 TRBJ2-3 once NA TRBV9 CASSVVSAGDTQYF TGTGCCAGCAGCGTAGTTTCAGCGGGAGATACGCAGTATTTT
16 TRBJ2-5 NA TRBD1 TRBV5-4 CASSLRDRDALETQYF TGTGCCAGCAGCTTGAGGGACAGGGATGCCCTAGAGACCCAGTACTTC
13 TRBJ2-2 NA NA TRBV25-1 CASSEREIGELFF TGTGCCAGCAGTGAAAGGGAGATCGGGGAGCTGTTTTTT
15 TRBJ2-5 once NA TRBV7-9 CASSSWGAVQETQYF TGTGCCAGCAGCTCCTGGGGCGCGGTTCAAGAGACCCAGTACTTC
17 TRBJ2-7 NA NA TRBV30 CAWSEPFWGGSSYEQYF TGTGCCTGGAGTGAGCCTTTTTGGGGGGGCAGCTCCTACGAGCAGTACTTC
14 TRBJ1-2 NA NA TRBV5-6 CASSSTLRDYGYTF TGTGCCAGCAGCTCGACCCTACGCGACTATGGCTACACCTTC
11 TRBJ2-5 NA NA TRBV29-1 CSGRRAETQYF TGCAGCGGGAGGAGGGCGGAGACCCAGTACTTC
17 TRBJ2-7 NA NA TRBV3-1/TRBV3-2 CASSQGTAKLGHYEQYF TGTGCCAGCAGCCAAGGGACAGCTAAACTAGGACATTACGAGCAGTACTTC
14 TRBJ2-7 once NA TRBV10-3 CAISQTEVFYEQYF TGTGCCATCAGTCAAACAGAGGTCTTTTACGAGCAGTACTTC
12 TRBJ1-2 NA TRBD1 TRBV9 CASSGGAYGYTF TGTGCCAGTTCAGGGGGCGCCTATGGCTACACCTTC
17 TRBJ2-1 NA TRBD2 TRBV19 CASSRPRTSGRGHEQFF TGTGCCAGTAGTAGGCCCCGGACTAGCGGGAGAGGGCATGAGCAGTTCTTC
15 TRBJ2-3 many TRBD1 TRBV18 CASSANQGAADTQYF TGTGCCAGCTCAGCCAATCAGGGGGCGGCAGATACGCAGTATTTT
15 TRBJ2-1 NA TRBD1 TRBV3-1/TRBV3-2 CASSQRDRGFNEQFF TGTGCCAGCAGCCAACGAGACAGGGGATTCAATGAGCAGTTCTTC
17 TRBJ2-3 NA TRBD2 TRBV7-2 CASSERLAGGFADTQYF TGTGCCAGCAGCGAGCGACTAGCGGGAGGTTTCGCAGATACGCAGTATTTT
14 TRBJ1-3 few NA TRBV19 CASSISGARATIYF TGTGCCAGTAGTATCAGTGGTGCCCGCGCCACCATATATTTT
15 TRBJ1-2 NA TRBD1 TRBV7-9 CASSLRQGENYGYTF TGTGCCAGCAGCTTACGACAGGGGGAAAATTATGGCTACACCTTC
12 TRBJ1-2 once NA TRBV20-1 CSASRQGEGYTF TGCAGTGCTAGTAGGCAGGGTGAAGGCTACACCTTC
11 TRBJ1-1 NA NA TRBV27 CAIRGGTEAFF TGTGCCATCCGGGGAGGCACTGAAGCTTTCTTT
15 TRBJ2-7 NA TRBD1 TRBV14 CASSRYRDSSYEQYF TGTGCCAGCAGCCGATACCGGGACAGCTCCTACGAGCAGTACTTC
16 TRBJ2-1 NA TRBD2 TRBV4-2 CASSARLAGGYNEQFF TGTGCCAGCAGCGCGAGACTAGCGGGGGGGTACAATGAGCAGTTCTTC
14 TRBJ1-4 once NA TRBV9 CASSVGGGFEKLFF TGTGCCAGCAGCGTAGGCGGGGGTTTTGAAAAACTGTTTTTT
15 TRBJ2-1 NA TRBD2 TRBV7-2 CASSSGLAGGRKQFF TGTGCCAGCAGCTCGGGACTAGCGGGGGGGCGTAAGCAGTTCTTC
12 TRBJ1-2 NA NA TRBV20-1 CSASHGSYGYTF TGCAGTGCTAGTCATGGCAGCTATGGCTACACCTTC
12 TRBJ1-5 NA NA TRBV19 CASNERNQPQHF TGTGCCAGCAACGAGCGGAATCAGCCCCAGCATTTT
12 TRBJ1-2 NA NA TRBV28 CASALRLSGYTF TGTGCCAGCGCTCTCCGGCTTTCTGGCTACACCTTC
13 TRBJ1-6 few NA TRBV30 CAWSGSEGSPLHF TGTGCCTGGAGTGGATCCGAGGGTTCACCCCTCCACTTT
16 TRBJ2-7 NA TRBD2 TRBV12-5 CASGLAPSGGRYEQYF TGTGCTAGTGGTTTGGCACCTAGCGGGGGCCGCTACGAGCAGTACTTC
13 TRBJ2-1 NA NA TRBV14 CASSRGLGNEQFF TGTGCCAGCAGCCGGGGCCTCGGCAATGAGCAGTTCTTC